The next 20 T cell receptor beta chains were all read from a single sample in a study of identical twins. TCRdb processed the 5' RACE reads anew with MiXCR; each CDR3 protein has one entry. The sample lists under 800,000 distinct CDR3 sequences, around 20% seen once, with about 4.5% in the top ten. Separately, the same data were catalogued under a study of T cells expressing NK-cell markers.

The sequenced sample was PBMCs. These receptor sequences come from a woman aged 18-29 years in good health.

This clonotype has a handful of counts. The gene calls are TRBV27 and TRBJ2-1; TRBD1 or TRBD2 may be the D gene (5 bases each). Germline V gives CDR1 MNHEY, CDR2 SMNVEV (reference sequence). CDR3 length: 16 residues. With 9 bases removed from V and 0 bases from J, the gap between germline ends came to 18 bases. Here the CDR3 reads CASCGRWGSSYNEQFF. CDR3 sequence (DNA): TGTGCCAGTTGCGGTAGGTGGGGGAGCTCCTACAATGAGCAGTTCTTC.

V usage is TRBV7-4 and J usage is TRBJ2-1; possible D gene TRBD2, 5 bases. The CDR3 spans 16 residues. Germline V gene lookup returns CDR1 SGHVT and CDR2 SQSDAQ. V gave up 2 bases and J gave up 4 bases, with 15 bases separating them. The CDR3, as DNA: TGTGCCAGCAGCTTACACAGCAGGTCGGGATACAATGAGCAGTTCTTC. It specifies CASSLHSRSGYNEQFF. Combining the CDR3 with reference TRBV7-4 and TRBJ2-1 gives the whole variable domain GAGVSQSPRYKVAKRGRDVALRCDSISGHVTLYWYRQTLGQGSEVLTYSQSDAQRDKSGRPSGRFSAERPERSVSTLKIQRTEQGDSAVYLCASSLHSRSGYNEQFFGPGTRLTVL.

CDR3 loop: CSAESGNLYEQYF. CDR3 DNA sequence: TGCAGTGCAGAGAGCGGGAATCTCTACGAGCAGTACTTC. The chain carries TRBV20-1 and TRBJ2-7, with 7 bases fitting TRBD2. J gave up 3 bases and V 6 bases, and 8 bases lay outside the gene matches. Germline V gene lookup returns CDR1 DFQATT and CDR2 SNEGSKA (reference sequence). CDR3 length: 13 residues.

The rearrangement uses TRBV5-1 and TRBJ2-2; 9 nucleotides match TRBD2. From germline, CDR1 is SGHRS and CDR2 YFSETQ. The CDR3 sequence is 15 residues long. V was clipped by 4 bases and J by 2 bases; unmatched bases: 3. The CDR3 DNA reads TGCGCCAGCAGCCAGCGGGGGGCTAACACCGGGGAGCTGTTTTTT. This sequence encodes CASSQRGANTGELFF.

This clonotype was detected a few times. The CDR3 reads CASSSSLYRGEQFF. As DNA, the CDR3 is TGTGCCAGCAGTTCATCCCTTTACAGGGGGGAGCAGTTCTTC. V is TRBV6-5 and J is TRBJ2-1; 8 bases agree with TRBD1. The J segment lost 10 bases and the V segment lost 4 bases, leaving 9 bases of the junction unmatched. There are 14 residues in the CDR3. Germline-derived CDR1 and CDR2 are MNHEY and SVGAGI.

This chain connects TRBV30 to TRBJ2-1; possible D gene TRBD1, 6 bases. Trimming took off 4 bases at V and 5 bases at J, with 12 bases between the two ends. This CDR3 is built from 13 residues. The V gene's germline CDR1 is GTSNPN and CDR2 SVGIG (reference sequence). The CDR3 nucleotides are TGTGCCTGGATTAGCAAGGGGGACAATGAGCAGTTCTTC. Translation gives CAWISKGDNEQFF.

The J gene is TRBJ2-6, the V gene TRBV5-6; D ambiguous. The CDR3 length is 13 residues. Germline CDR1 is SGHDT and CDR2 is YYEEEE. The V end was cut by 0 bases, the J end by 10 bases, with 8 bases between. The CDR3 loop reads CASSLGSNNVLTF. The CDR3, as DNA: TGTGCCAGCAGCTTGGGATCAAATAACGTCCTGACTTTC. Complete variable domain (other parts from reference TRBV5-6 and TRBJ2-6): DAGVTQSPTHLIKTRGQQVTLRCSPKSGHDTVSWYQQALGQGPQFIFQYYEEEERQRGNFPDRFSGHQFPNYSSELNVNALLLGDSALYLCASSLGSNNVLTFGAGSRLTVL.

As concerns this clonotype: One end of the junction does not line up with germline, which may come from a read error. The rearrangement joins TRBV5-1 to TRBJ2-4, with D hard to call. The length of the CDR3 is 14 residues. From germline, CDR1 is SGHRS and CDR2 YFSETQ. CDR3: CASSFQDNSNTQYF. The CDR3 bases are TGCGCCAGCAGCTTCCAAGATAACTCCAACACTCAGTACTTC.

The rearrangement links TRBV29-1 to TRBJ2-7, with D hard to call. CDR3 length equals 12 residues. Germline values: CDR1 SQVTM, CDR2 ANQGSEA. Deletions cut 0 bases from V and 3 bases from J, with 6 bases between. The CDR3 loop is CSVEDRLYEQYF. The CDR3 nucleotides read TGCAGCGTTGAAGATAGACTCTACGAGCAGTACTTC.

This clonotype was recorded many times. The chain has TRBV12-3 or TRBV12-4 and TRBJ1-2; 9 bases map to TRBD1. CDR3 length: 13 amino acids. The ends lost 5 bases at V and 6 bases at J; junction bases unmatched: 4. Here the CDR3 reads CASSLRTGDGYTF. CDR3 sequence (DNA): TGTGCCAGCAGTCTCAGGACAGGGGATGGCTACACCTTC.

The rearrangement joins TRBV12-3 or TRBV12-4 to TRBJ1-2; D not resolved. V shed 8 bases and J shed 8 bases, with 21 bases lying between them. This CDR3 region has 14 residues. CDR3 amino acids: CASRYGGSGKGYTF. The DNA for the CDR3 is TGTGCCAGCCGCTACGGAGGATCGGGCAAGGGCTACACCTTC.

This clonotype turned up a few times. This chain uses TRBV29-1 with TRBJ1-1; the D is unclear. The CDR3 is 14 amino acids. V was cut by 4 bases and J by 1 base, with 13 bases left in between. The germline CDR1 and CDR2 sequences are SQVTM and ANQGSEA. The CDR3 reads CSVAPRMPNTEAFF. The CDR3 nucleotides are TGCAGCGTTGCGCCCCGGATGCCGAACACTGAAGCTTTCTTT.

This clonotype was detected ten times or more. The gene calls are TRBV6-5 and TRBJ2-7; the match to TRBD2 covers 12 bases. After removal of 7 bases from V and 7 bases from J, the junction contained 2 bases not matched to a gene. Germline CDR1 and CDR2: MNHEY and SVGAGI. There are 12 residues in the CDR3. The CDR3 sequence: CASTGLAGEQYF. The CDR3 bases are TGTGCCAGCACAGGACTAGCGGGGGAGCAGTACTTC.

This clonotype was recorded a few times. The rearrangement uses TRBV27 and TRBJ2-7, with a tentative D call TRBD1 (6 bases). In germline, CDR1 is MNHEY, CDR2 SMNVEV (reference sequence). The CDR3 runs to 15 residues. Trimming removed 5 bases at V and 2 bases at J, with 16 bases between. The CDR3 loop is CASSANRVGTYEQYF. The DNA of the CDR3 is TGTGCCAGCAGTGCCAACAGGGTTGGGACCTACGAGCAGTACTTC.

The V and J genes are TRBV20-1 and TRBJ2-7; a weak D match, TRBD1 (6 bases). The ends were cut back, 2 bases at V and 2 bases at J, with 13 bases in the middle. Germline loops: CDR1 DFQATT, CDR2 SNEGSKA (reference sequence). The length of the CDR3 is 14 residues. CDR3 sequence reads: CSARSDSPAYEQYF. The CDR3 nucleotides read TGCAGTGCTAGATCGGACAGCCCAGCCTACGAGCAGTACTTC.

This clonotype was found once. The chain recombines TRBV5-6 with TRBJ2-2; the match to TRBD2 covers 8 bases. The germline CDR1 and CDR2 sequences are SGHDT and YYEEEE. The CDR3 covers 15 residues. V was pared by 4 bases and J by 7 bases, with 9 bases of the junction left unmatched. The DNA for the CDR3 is TGTGCCAGCAGCCCTGTCGGGGGGGGAGACGGGGAGCTGTTTTTT. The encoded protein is CASSPVGGGDGELFF.

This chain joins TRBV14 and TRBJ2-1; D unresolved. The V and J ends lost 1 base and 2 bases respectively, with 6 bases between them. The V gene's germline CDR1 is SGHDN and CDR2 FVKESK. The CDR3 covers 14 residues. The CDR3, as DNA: TGTGCCAGCAGCCAAGCTACTACCTACAATGAGCAGTTCTTC. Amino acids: CASSQATTYNEQFF.

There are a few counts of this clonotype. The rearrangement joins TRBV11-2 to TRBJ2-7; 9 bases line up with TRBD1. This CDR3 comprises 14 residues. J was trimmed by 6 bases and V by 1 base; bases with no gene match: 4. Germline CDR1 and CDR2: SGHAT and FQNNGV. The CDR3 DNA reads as TGTGCCAGCAGCTTAGTTGACAGGGGGGTCGAGCAGTACTTC. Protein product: CASSLVDRGVEQYF.

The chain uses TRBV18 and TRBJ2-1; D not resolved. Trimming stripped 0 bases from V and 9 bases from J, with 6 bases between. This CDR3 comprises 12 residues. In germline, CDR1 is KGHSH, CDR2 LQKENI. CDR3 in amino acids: CASSPPSREQFF. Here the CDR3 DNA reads TGTGCCAGCTCACCACCATCCCGTGAGCAGTTCTTC. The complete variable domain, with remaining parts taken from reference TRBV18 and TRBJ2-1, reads NAGVMQNPRHLVRRRGQEARLRCSPMKGHSHVYWYRQLPEEGLKFMVYLQKENIIDESGMPKERFSAEFPKEGPSILRIQQVVRGDSAAYFCASSPPSREQFFGPGTRLTVL.

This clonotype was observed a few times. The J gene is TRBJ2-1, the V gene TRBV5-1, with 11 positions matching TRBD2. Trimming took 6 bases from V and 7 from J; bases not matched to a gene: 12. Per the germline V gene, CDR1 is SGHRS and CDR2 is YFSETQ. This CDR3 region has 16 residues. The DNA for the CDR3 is TGCGCCAGCACGACTAGCGGGACGAGCAACGGGAATGAGCAGTTCTTC. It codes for CASTTSGTSNGNEQFF.